Listed below are T cell receptor beta chains from one sample, sequenced in a study of Ad26.COV2.S vaccination and SARS-CoV-2 variants. Sequencing was performed with immunoSEQ multiplex PCR; in TCRdb, only in-frame clones are kept and a portion is missing. The sample has hundreds of thousands of clones, about 89% seen once. Here the sequenced sample was peripheral blood, taken in a trial of Ad26.COV2.S vaccine versus placebo. The receptors stem from a person between 18 and 60 years old who received the Ad26.COV2.S COVID-19 vaccine or a placebo. The CDR3 runs from the conserved cysteine through the conserved F or W. The D gene is left open where the match is weak. A row's size may be missing; if present it is once, few, many or a size class.

TRBJ1-6	-	TRBV5-1	-	TGCGCCAGCAGCTTGCCCGGCGGCTCCTATAATTCACCCCTCCACTTT	CASSLPGGSYNSPLHF
TRBJ2-1	-	TRBV7-6	-	TGTGCCAGCAGCCCGACAGTCTTTGAGCAGTTCTTC	CASSPTVFEQFF
TRBJ2-4	-	TRBV19	-	TGTGCCAGTAGAACCCGGGGAGCCAAAAACATTCAGTACTTC	CASRTRGAKNIQYF
TRBJ2-7	-	TRBV5-1	TRBD2	TGCGCCAGCAGGTCTACTAGCGGAAACTCCTACGAGCAGTACTTC	CASRSTSGNSYEQYF
TRBJ1-5	-	TRBV7-9	TRBD1	TGTGCCAGCAGCCCCCAGGGGGATGCCGGACATCAGCCCCAGCATTTT	CASSPQGDAGHQPQHF
TRBJ2-2	-	TRBV24-1	TRBD2	TGTGCCACCAGTGACTCCGGGACTAGCGGGAGGGCCGGGGAGCTGTTTTTT	CATSDSGTSGRAGELFF
TRBJ2-2	-	TRBV7-3	-	TGTGCCAGCAGCCCAGGTGGGGGACAGAACACCGGGGAGCTGTTTTTT	CASSPGGGQNTGELFF
TRBJ1-5	-	TRBV6-5	TRBD1	TGTGCCAGCAGAGGACAGGGGGCATATCAGCCCCAGCATTTT	CASRGQGAYQPQHF
TRBJ1-3	-	TRBV7-2	TRBD1	TGTGCCAGCAGGGTACAGGGGACTTCTGGAAACACCATATATTTT	CASRVQGTSGNTIYF
TRBJ1-6	-	TRBV7-2	-	TGTGCCAGCAGCTCGGACGGCACTAATTCACCCCTCCACTTT	CASSSDGTNSPLHF
TRBJ2-3	once	TRBV4-1	TRBD1	TGCGCCAGCGGCCGCGACAGGGGCTTTTTTACAGATACGCAGTATTTT	CASGRDRGFFTDTQYF
TRBJ1-6	-	TRBV11-2	-	TGTGCCAGCAGCCCCGGCTGGATGGGCCTCCACTTT	CASSPGWMGLHF
TRBJ2-2	-	TRBV6-5	TRBD1	TGTGCCAGCATGAGGCAGGGGGACACCGGGGAGCTGTTTTTT	CASMRQGDTGELFF
TRBJ2-7	-	TRBV4-1	-	TGCGCCAGCAGCCAAGATAGGGGAGGTGGTGATAACTTC	CASSQDRGGGDNF
TRBJ1-5	-	TRBV7-2	-	TGTGCCAGCAGCTTATATACGGACAGTAGCAATCAGCCCCAGCATTTT	CASSLYTDSSNQPQHF
TRBJ1-2	-	TRBV2	TRBD1	TGTGCCAGCAGTGAACACGACAGGGAAGGCTACACCTTC	CASSEHDREGYTF
TRBJ2-7	-	TRBV6-6	TRBD1	TGTGCCAGCAGTGCGTCCGGGACAGGGTCCTACGAGCAGTACTTC	CASSASGTGSYEQYF
TRBJ1-1	-	TRBV6-6	-	TGTGCCAGCAGTTACTCACGGACAGAGAACACTGAAGCTTTCTTT	CASSYSRTENTEAFF
TRBJ1-2	-	TRBV6-6	-	TGTGCCAGCAGCCCGACAGGCTATGGCTACACCTTC	CASSPTGYGYTF
TRBJ2-2	-	TRBV7-2	-	TGTGCCAGCAGCTTTACCTGGGGGAGCACCGGGGAGCTGTTTTTT	CASSFTWGSTGELFF
TRBJ2-5	-	TRBV9	TRBD2	TGTGCCAGCAGCGCAGGACTAGTCGAGACCCAGTACTTC	CASSAGLVETQYF
TRBJ2-7	-	TRBV3-1/TRBV3-2	-	TGTGCCAGCAGCCAAGTGGGGGAAATGAACCACTACGAGCAGTACTTC	CASSQVGEMNHYEQYF
TRBJ1-4	-	TRBV7-8	-	TGTGCCAGTCGGGGGGGTGAAAAACTGTTTTTT	CASRGGEKLFF
TRBJ1-3	few	TRBV5-1	-	TGCGCCAGCAGCTTGGAAACAGGCTCTGGAAACACCATATATTTT	CASSLETGSGNTIYF
TRBJ1-2	-	TRBV18	TRBD1	TGTGCCAGCTCACGACAGGGGGCTTTTGGCTACACCTTC	CASSRQGAFGYTF
TRBJ1-6	-	TRBV12-3/TRBV12-4	-	TGTGCCAGCAGCTCCTACAGGGCCCAACTCCACTTT	CASSSYRAQLHF
TRBJ1-4	once	TRBV10-2	TRBD1	TGCGCCAGCAGCCAGGGGGCAAGAGAAAAACTGTTTTTT	CASSQGAREKLFF
TRBJ2-7	-	TRBV12-3/TRBV12-4	-	TGTGCCAGCAGCCTCGACTTATACGAGCAGTACTTC	CASSLDLYEQYF
TRBJ2-3	-	TRBV7-3	-	TGTGCCAGCAGCGTCTCAAGAGGGGCAGATACGCAGTATTTT	CASSVSRGADTQYF
TRBJ2-3	-	TRBV6-2/TRBV6-3	-	TGTGCCAGCAGTTTAATGGGGCACACAGATACGCAGTATTTT	CASSLMGHTDTQYF
TRBJ2-6	-	TRBV5-1	-	TGCGCCAGCACCGGGGGTGGGGCCGGGGCCAACGTCCTGACTTTC	CASTGGGAGANVLTF
TRBJ2-5	-	TRBV14	-	TGTGCCAGCAGCCAAGAGGCAACACCCCTAGAGACCCAGTACTTC	CASSQEATPLETQYF
TRBJ1-2	-	TRBV19	TRBD1	TGTGCCAGTAGTCCTACAGGGGTCTACTATGGCTACACCTTC	CASSPTGVYYGYTF
TRBJ2-3	-	TRBV6-5	TRBD2	TGTGCCAGCAGTAGGGGACTAGCGGATACGCAGTATTTT	CASSRGLADTQYF
TRBJ2-3	-	TRBV7-9	TRBD1	TGTGCCAGCAGCTTCCCGACAGGGACGGCAGATACGCAGTATTTT	CASSFPTGTADTQYF
TRBJ1-5	-	TRBV30	TRBD1	TGTGCCTGGAGTGCGGGACAGTCCAATCAGCCCCAGCATTTT	CAWSAGQSNQPQHF
TRBJ1-6	-	TRBV18	-	TGTGCCAGCTCACCACCGAATACAGGTCGCGATTCACCCCTCCACTTT	CASSPPNTGRDSPLHF
TRBJ1-4	-	TRBV7-9	-	TGTGCCAGCAGCTTCTCCAGTGCAACTAATGAAAAACTGTTTTTT	CASSFSSATNEKLFF
TRBJ2-5	once	TRBV5-6	TRBD1	TGTGCCAGCAGCTATACCGGGACAGGGGAGACCCAGTACTTC	CASSYTGTGETQYF
TRBJ1-6	once	TRBV9	-	TGTGCCAGCAGCTCCCAGGGAAGCCCCTATAATTCACCCCTCCACTTT	CASSSQGSPYNSPLHF
TRBJ1-2	-	TRBV19	-	TGTGCCAGTAGTATAGACAGCACGTCGACTCCTGGCTACACCTTC	CASSIDSTSTPGYTF
TRBJ2-1	-	TRBV3-1/TRBV3-2	TRBD2	TGTGCCAGCAGCCAAGATAGGACTAGCGGGAGGATTAGCTCCTACAATGAGCAGTTCTTC	CASSQDRTSGRISSYNEQFF
TRBJ1-1	-	TRBV6-1	-	TGTGCCAGCAGCTATGGGAGAGGGAGCACTGAAGCTTTCTTT	CASSYGRGSTEAFF
TRBJ2-1	-	TRBV10-3	TRBD1	TGTGCCATCAGCCGCGACAGGGGTAGGGGGAATGAGCAGTTCTTC	CAISRDRGRGNEQFF
TRBJ2-7	-	TRBV6-2/TRBV6-3	TRBD2	TGTGCCAGCAGCGATCGTAGCGGGGTTACCTACGAGCAGTACTTC	CASSDRSGVTYEQYF
TRBJ2-7	-	TRBV3-1/TRBV3-2	-	TGTGCCAGCAGCCAAAGCTTCTACGAGCAGTACTTC	CASSQSFYEQYF
TRBJ1-1	once	TRBV10-3	-	TGTGCCCACGGGAACCGGAACACTGAAGCTTTCTTT	CAHGNRNTEAFF
TRBJ2-3	few	TRBV5-1	-	TGCGCCAGCAGCTTGGCCAGGGCAGCAGATACGCAGTATTTT	CASSLARAADTQYF
TRBJ1-6	-	TRBV30	-	TGTGCCTGGAGCCCGGGGTCGTATAATTCACCCCTCCACTTT	CAWSPGSYNSPLHF
TRBJ1-5	-	TRBV6-2/TRBV6-3	TRBD1	TGTGCCAGCAGTTCACAGGGGTTTCATCAGCCCCAGCATTTT	CASSSQGFHQPQHF
TRBJ2-2	-	TRBV12-3/TRBV12-4	-	TGTGCCAGCAGCCAAAACAGGGCCGGGGAGCTGTTTTTT	CASSQNRAGELFF
TRBJ1-5	-	TRBV14	-	TGTGCCAGCAGCCTAAGCGGAAGGGCTCAGCCCCAGCATTTT	CASSLSGRAQPQHF
TRBJ2-1	-	TRBV2	-	TGTGCCAGCGGGACGTCATACAATGAGCAGTTCTTC	CASGTSYNEQFF
TRBJ2-7	-	TRBV19	-	TGTGCCAGTAGTATCGAAAAGGGTGTTGGCGAGCAGTACTTC	CASSIEKGVGEQYF
TRBJ1-6	-	TRBV7-9	TRBD1	TGTGCCAGCAGCCCCCGGGACAGGAAAGGCGCCCTCCACTTT	CASSPRDRKGALHF
TRBJ1-4	-	TRBV5-4	-	TGTGCCAGCAGCGACGGAGCAGGCAATGAAAAACTGTTTTTT	CASSDGAGNEKLFF
TRBJ2-5	-	TRBV5-1	-	TGCGCCAGCGGGCGGACTCAAGAGACCCAGTACTTC	CASGRTQETQYF
TRBJ2-1	-	TRBV5-4	-	TGTGCCAGCAGCTTGGTGGCTAGTCACAATGAGCAGTTCTTC	CASSLVASHNEQFF
TRBJ2-3	-	TRBV2	-	TGTGCCAGCAGTTTAGCGACTAGCACAGATACGCAGTATTTT	CASSLATSTDTQYF